One T cell receptor (beta chain) is described in this entry. Its antigen is as yet unknown. It was with 60 Vbeta and 13 Jbeta primers that the PCR ran. Only in-frame clones appear in the TCRdb table, and some are missing; sequencing was by immunoSEQ multiplex PCR. The data show some 150,000 clones, roughly 78% seen once. This entry is derived from a study of cytomegalovirus exposure and HLA in healthy donors. The CDR3 consists of 13 residues. The V gene's germline CDR1 is ENHRY and CDR2 SYGVKD. V dropped 4 bases and J dropped 3 bases, with 9 bases sitting between them. The study's findings and limits: Both high specificity and high sensitivity reportedly marked the classifier's diagnosis of cytomegalovirus status. Analyses of presence/absence relied on an assumption of roughly uniform sequencing depth across donors.

The V and J genes are TRBV10-3 and TRBJ1-1; D is unresolved. The source material was PBMCs. The receptor was isolated from a man aged 50 to 60 in good health and CMV-seropositive. The chain's CDR3 is CAISGVDYTEAFF. The CDR3 DNA reads as TGTGCCATCAGTGGGGTGGACTACACTGAAGCTTTCTTT.